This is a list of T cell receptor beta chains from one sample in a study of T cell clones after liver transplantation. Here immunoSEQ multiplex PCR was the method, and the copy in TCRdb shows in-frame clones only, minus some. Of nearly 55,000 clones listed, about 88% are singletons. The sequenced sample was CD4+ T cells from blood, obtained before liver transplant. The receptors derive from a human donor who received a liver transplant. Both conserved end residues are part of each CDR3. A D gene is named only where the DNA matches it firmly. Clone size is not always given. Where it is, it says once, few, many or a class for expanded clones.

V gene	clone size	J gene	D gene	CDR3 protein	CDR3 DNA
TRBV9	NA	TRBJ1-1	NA	CASSVGTDSEAFF	TGTGCCAGCAGCGTAGGCACCGATAGTGAAGCTTTCTTT
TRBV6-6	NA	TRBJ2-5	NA	CASSYSRGPPRETQYF	TGTGCCAGCAGTTACTCCCGGGGGCCCCCCCGGGAGACCCAGTACTTC
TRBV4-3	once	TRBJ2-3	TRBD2	CASSQEFGGLAGRTDTQYF	TGCGCCAGCAGCCAAGAATTTGGCGGGCTAGCGGGACGCACAGATACGCAGTATTTT
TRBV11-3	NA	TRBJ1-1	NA	CASSPQRRDTEAFF	TGTGCCAGCAGCCCGCAACGACGGGACACTGAAGCTTTCTTT
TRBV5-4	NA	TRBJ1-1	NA	CASSSWRAVDTEAFF	TGTGCCAGCAGCTCGTGGCGGGCGGTGGACACTGAAGCTTTCTTT
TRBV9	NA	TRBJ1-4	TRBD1	CASSGTGGEKLFF	TGTGCCAGCAGCGGCACAGGGGGTGAAAAACTGTTTTTT
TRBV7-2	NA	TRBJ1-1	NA	CASSFSSEAFF	TGTGCCAGCAGCTTTAGCTCTGAAGCTTTCTTT
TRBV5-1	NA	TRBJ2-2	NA	CASSLGGNTGELFF	TGCGCCAGCAGCTTGGGGGGTAACACCGGGGAGCTGTTTTTT
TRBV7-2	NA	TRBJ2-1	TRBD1	CASSSGGGRLDNEQFF	TGTGCCAGCAGCTCAGGGGGCGGACGGCTAGACAATGAGCAGTTCTTC
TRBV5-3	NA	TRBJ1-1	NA	CARSLGYRSMNTEAFF	TGTGCCAGAAGCTTAGGCTATCGGTCGATGAACACTGAAGCTTTCTTT
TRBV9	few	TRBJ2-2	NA	CASNRVATGELFF	TGTGCCAGCAACCGGGTCGCCACCGGGGAGCTGTTTTTT
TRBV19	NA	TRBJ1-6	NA	CASSIQLTSPLHF	TGTGCCAGTAGTATACAGCTTACTTCACCCCTCCACTTT
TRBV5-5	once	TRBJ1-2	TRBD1	CASSLTGQGRNGYTF	TGTGCCAGCAGCTTGACCGGACAGGGCAGGAATGGCTACACCTTC
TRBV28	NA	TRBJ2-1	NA	CASSETTFEQFF	TGTGCCAGCAGTGAGACTACCTTTGAGCAGTTCTTC
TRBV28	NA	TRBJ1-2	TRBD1	CASSTGVLGGYTF	TGTGCCAGCAGTACAGGGGTGCTCGGTGGCTACACCTTC
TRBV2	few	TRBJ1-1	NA	CASRGDRVNTEAFF	TGTGCCAGCAGGGGGGATCGGGTGAACACTGAAGCTTTCTTT
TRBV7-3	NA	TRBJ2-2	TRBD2	CASSSSSGLTGELFF	TGTGCCAGCAGCTCGAGTAGCGGGCTCACCGGGGAGCTGTTTTTT
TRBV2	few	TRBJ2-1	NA	CASSEHSASSYNEQFF	TGTGCCAGCAGTGAACATAGCGCGAGCTCCTACAATGAGCAGTTCTTC
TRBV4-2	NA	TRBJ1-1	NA	CASSQGRGMAFF	TGTGCCAGCAGCCAAGGAAGGGGGATGGCTTTCTTT
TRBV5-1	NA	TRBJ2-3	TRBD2	CASSVRGGGDTTDTQYF	TGCGCCAGCAGCGTACGCGGTGGGGGGGATACCACAGATACGCAGTATTTT
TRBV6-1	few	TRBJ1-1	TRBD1	CASNLGQGNTEAFF	TGTGCCAGCAACTTGGGACAGGGGAACACTGAAGCTTTCTTT
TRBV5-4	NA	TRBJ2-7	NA	CASSHDWQEQYF	TGTGCCAGCAGCCACGACTGGCAGGAGCAGTACTTC